This T cell receptor (beta chain) was sequenced in a study of blood T cell repertoires in COVID-19. Whole-study context: PBMCs, B-cell-depleted T cells, or T cells provided the cDNA or gDNA that made up the material.

The method was immunoSEQ multiplex PCR; TCRdb's version includes in-frame clones alone and lacks a portion of them. The sample shows about 160,000 clones, about 93% of them seen only once. The CDR3 contains 14 residues. The V and J genes are TRBV21-1 and TRBJ1-4. TRBV21-1 represents a pseudogene. The sequence was obtained from a woman in her 50s with acute or convalescent COVID-19. Sequenced input: peripheral blood. CDR3 in amino acids: CASSGEGTNEKLFF. Here the CDR3 DNA reads TGTGCCAGCAGCGGGGAGGGGACTAATGAAAAACTGTTTTTT.